This T cell receptor (beta chain) was sequenced during a study of human T cells and chemical hapten exposure. Whole-study context: The variation in per-sample TCR yields arose mainly from small differences in pooled library volumes.

Described time point: patch test 1, 2 weeks after DPC sensitization. Treatment specified: therapeutic diphenylcyclopropenone sensitization with weekly scalp DPC. Blood collection took place prior to placing each patch test. TCRdb reanalysed the RACE reads using MiXCR and keeps one entry per CDR3 protein. Of 350,000 or so distinct CDR3 sequences in the sample, roughly 6.9% were seen once. Broader study findings: Expanded TCRs formed significantly more large CDR3 similarity clusters than controls.

This clonotype was counted at least ten times. The antigen is undetermined. Germline V gene lookup returns CDR1 KGHSH and CDR2 LQKENI. V was pared by 1 base and J by 4 bases, with 4 bases between. The CDR3 runs 12 residues. This specimen consisted of whole blood, obtained in connection with sensitization to the hapten diphenylcyclopropenone (DPC). This receptor was obtained from a woman under 30 with alopecia areata. Some clones in this sample may be carry-over from other donors' samples. This chain uses TRBV18 with TRBJ2-5; D ambiguous. CDR3 nucleotides: TGTGCCAGCTCACCACAGGGAGAGACCCAGTACTTC. Its protein product is CASSPQGETQYF.